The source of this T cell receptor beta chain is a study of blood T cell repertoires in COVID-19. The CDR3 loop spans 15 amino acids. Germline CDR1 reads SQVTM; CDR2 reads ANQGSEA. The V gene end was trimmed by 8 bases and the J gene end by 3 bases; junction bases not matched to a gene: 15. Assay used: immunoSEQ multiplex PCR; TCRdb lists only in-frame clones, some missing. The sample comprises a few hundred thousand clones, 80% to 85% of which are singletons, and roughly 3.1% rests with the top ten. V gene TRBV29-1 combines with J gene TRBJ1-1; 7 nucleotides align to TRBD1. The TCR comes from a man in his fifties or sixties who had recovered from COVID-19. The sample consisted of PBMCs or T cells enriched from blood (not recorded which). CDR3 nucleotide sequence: TGCAGCACGACCCGTAGCGGGACAGTGGACACTGAAGCTTTCTTT. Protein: CSTTRSGTVDTEAFF.